A single sample is the source of the 31 T cell receptor beta chains below, sequenced in a study of blood T cell repertoires in COVID-19. Measured with immunoSEQ multiplex PCR; TCRdb has only the in-frame clones, and not every one. The data show roughly 80,000 clones, roughly 79% seen once. Material: peripheral blood. The receptor source for this set is a human donor in a cohort sampled during active COVID-19.

This rearrangement joins TRBV28 to TRBJ2-3; 7 nucleotides align to TRBD1. The junction had 4 bases not matched to a gene; V was cut back by 0 bases and J by 4 bases. Germline lookup yields CDR1 MDHEN and CDR2 SYDVKM. This CDR3 spans 15 amino acids. CDR3 sequence reads: CASSLWEGGADTQYF. The CDR3 DNA follows: TGTGCCAGCAGTTTATGGGAAGGGGGCGCAGATACGCAGTATTTT.

The V and J genes are TRBV9 and TRBJ2-5; 8 positions match TRBD2. Germline V gives CDR1 SGDLS, CDR2 YYNGEE. V was pared by 4 bases and J by 2 bases, with 10 bases of the junction left unmatched. The CDR3 spans 16 residues. The chain's CDR3 is CASSRGAAGGQETQYF. The CDR3 DNA reads as TGTGCCAGCAGCCGCGGGGCTGCGGGGGGACAAGAGACCCAGTACTTC.

This sequence joins TRBV20-1 and TRBJ1-4; the D gene is possibly TRBD1 (6 bases). Germline lookup yields CDR1 DFQATT and CDR2 SNEGSKA (reference sequence). The CDR3 has 13 amino acids. Deletions cut 3 bases from V and 8 bases from J, with 13 bases between. The CDR3 nucleotides are TGCAGTGCTAGTGTGCAGGGGCGAGAAAAACTGTTTTTT. Amino acid sequence: CSASVQGREKLFF.

The J gene is TRBJ2-7, the V gene TRBV19, with TRBD1 matching 7 bases. The germline gives CDR1 LNHDA, CDR2 SQIVND (reference sequence). The CDR3 totals 16 residues. V was clipped by 9 bases and J by 5 bases; unmatched bases: 19. The CDR3 DNA follows: TGTGCCAGCAAGTACGCGCACAGGGGCGAAATCGACGAGCAGTACTTC. This gives the protein CASKYAHRGEIDEQYF.

The chain couples TRBV27 to TRBJ2-2, with TRBD1 identical over 9 bases. Germline V CDR1 and CDR2: MNHEY, SMNVEV (reference sequence). V was pared by 2 bases and J by 7 bases, with 5 bases of the junction left unmatched. The CDR3 consists of 15 residues. The CDR3: CASSLSGTGLGELFF. In DNA form, the CDR3 reads TGTGCCAGCAGTTTAAGTGGGACAGGGCTCGGGGAGCTGTTTTTT.

V and J are TRBV7-2 and TRBJ1-2, with a possible D match to TRBD1 (5 bases). V dropped 3 bases and J dropped 4 bases, with 9 bases sitting between them. Germline V lookup: CDR1 SGHTA, CDR2 FQGNSA. This CDR3 spans 13 amino acids. The CDR3 is CASSFLTAYGYTF. In DNA, the CDR3 is TGTGCCAGCAGCTTCCTGACAGCCTATGGCTACACCTTC.

The chain uses TRBV29-1 and TRBJ1-1; D is unclear. The CDR3 is 14 amino acids. Trimming took 1 base from V and 0 from J, leaving 9 bases between them. Germline V gene data show CDR1 as SQVTM and CDR2 as ANQGSEA. In DNA, the CDR3 is TGCAGCGTTGAAGGGTGGGAGCTGAACACTGAAGCTTTCTTT. It specifies CSVEGWELNTEAFF.

In nucleotides, the CDR3 is TGTGCCACCAGCAGAGTTTGGGGAGGGAGCGGCTACACCTTC. Translated, it gives CATSRVWGGSGYTF. The chain uses TRBV15 and TRBJ1-2; D gene uncertain. Trimming cost V 1 base and J 8 bases, with 14 bases left between them. CDR1 and CDR2 from the germline V gene are LNHNV and YYDKDF (reference sequence). This CDR3 contains 14 residues.

The rearrangement uses TRBV28 and TRBJ1-2; 9 nucleotides match TRBD1. CDR1 is MDHEN and CDR2 is SYDVKM in the germline V gene. The CDR3 is 13 amino acids. Germline trimming cut 6 bases from V and 5 bases from J; bases unmatched to any gene: 4. The CDR3 region is CASRTGQGYGYTF. The CDR3 bases are TGTGCCAGCAGAACGGGACAGGGTTATGGCTACACCTTC.

The chain links TRBV14 to TRBJ1-1, with unresolved D. This CDR3 spans 14 amino acids. Germline V gene data show CDR1 as SGHDN and CDR2 as FVKESK. Trimming stripped 0 bases from V and 3 bases from J, with 8 bases between. The CDR3 protein is CASSQDWQDTEAFF. CDR3 nucleotide sequence: TGTGCCAGCAGCCAAGACTGGCAGGACACTGAAGCTTTCTTT.

The sample holds one count of this clone. The gene calls are TRBV19 and TRBJ2-2, with TRBD1 identical over 8 bases. Unmatched junction bases numbered 6, after V lost 7 bases and J lost 2 bases. This CDR3 is 15 amino acids long. Germline CDR1 LNHDA, CDR2 SQIVND (reference sequence). CDR3 DNA: TGTGCCAGTACCTGGACAGGGATCAACACCGGGGAGCTGTTTTTT. This encodes CASTWTGINTGELFF.

This chain links TRBV12-3 or TRBV12-4 with TRBJ1-2; TRBD1 matches 8 bases. CDR3 size: 13 residues. V gave up 2 bases and J gave up 8 bases; unmatched junction bases: 4. The chain's CDR3 is CASSLQGAEGYTF. The CDR3 bases are TGTGCCAGCAGTTTACAGGGGGCTGAGGGCTACACCTTC.

This chain links TRBV27 with TRBJ1-3, with a weak D call TRBD1 (5 bases). Germline values: CDR1 MNHEY, CDR2 SMNVEV (reference sequence). The CDR3 spans 16 residues. The V and J ends lost 5 bases and 2 bases respectively, with 16 bases between them. In DNA form, the CDR3 reads TGTGCCAGCAGTCCTCTGGGCCCGGGGGCTGGAAACACCATATATTTT. This gives the protein CASSPLGPGAGNTIYF.

The V and J genes are TRBV7-8 and TRBJ1-5; D not resolved. CDR1 is SGHVS and CDR2 is FQNEAQ in the germline V gene. The CDR3 extends over 16 amino acids. Trimming took off 1 base at V and 2 bases at J, with 12 bases between the two ends. CDR3 protein: CASSLDTIWGNQPQHF. CDR3 DNA: TGTGCCAGCAGCTTAGATACTATCTGGGGCAATCAGCCCCAGCATTTT.

The chain has TRBV16 and TRBJ2-3; D perhaps matches TRBD1 (5 bases). Trimming left V 3 bases short and J 2 bases short, with 24 bases between. The germline V gene encodes CDR1 KGHSY and CDR2 FQNENV. This CDR3 spans 19 amino acids. In nucleotides, the CDR3 is TGTGCCAGCAGCCAGACGCACTTACAGGTCATATTCTACACAGATACGCAGTATTTT. Its protein product is CASSQTHLQVIFYTDTQYF.

This sequence joins TRBV6-5 and TRBJ2-7; perhaps TRBD1 as D (6 bases). Trimming cost V 4 bases and J 2 bases, with 15 bases left between them. The CDR3 has 15 amino acids. CDR1 is MNHEY, CDR2 SVGAGI, per germline. The CDR3: CASSFYSQGTYEQYF. For the CDR3, the DNA is TGTGCCAGCAGTTTCTATAGTCAGGGGACCTACGAGCAGTACTTC.

The chain is built from TRBV7-8 and TRBJ2-3; TRBD2 matches 11 bases. The CDR3 loop spans 17 amino acids. Germline V gene data show CDR1 as SGHVS and CDR2 as FQNEAQ. The V gene end was trimmed by 3 bases and the J gene end by 3 bases; junction bases not matched to a gene: 8. The CDR3: CASSFYSSGGRTDTQYF. CDR3 bases: TGTGCCAGCAGCTTTTATTCTAGCGGGGGGAGAACAGATACGCAGTATTTT.

The V and J genes are TRBV7-2 and TRBJ2-1; D is unresolved. CDR1 is SGHTA and CDR2 is FQGNSA in the germline V gene. The germline V and J ends were trimmed by 0 bases and 8 bases, with 8 bases remaining between them. The CDR3 length is 13 residues. This chain's CDR3 is CASSLAASYEQFF. For the CDR3, the DNA is TGTGCCAGCAGCTTAGCAGCGAGTTATGAGCAGTTCTTC. Combining the CDR3 with reference TRBV7-2 and TRBJ2-1 gives the whole variable domain GAGVSQSPSNKVTEKGKDVELRCDPISGHTALYWYRQSLGQGLEFLIYFQGNSAPDKSGLPSDRFSAERTGGSVSTLTIQRTQQEDSAVYLCASSLAASYEQFFGPGTRLTVL.

V is TRBV19 and J is TRBJ2-1; 13 positions match TRBD2. CDR1 LNHDA and CDR2 SQIVND come from the germline V gene (reference sequence). The CDR3 is 16 amino acids. V shed 3 bases, J shed 6 bases, and the junction held 5 bases outside the gene matches. The CDR3 DNA is TGTGCCAGTAGTATTACCGGGACTAGCGGGATCAATGAGCAGTTCTTC. Encoded protein: CASSITGTSGINEQFF.

The chain uses TRBV10-1 and TRBJ2-3; 7 bases fit TRBD1. CDR1 is WNHNN, CDR2 SYGVQD, per germline (reference sequence). V shed 2 bases and J 2 bases; nucleotides not matched to a gene: 4. The CDR3 runs 15 residues. This chain's CDR3 is CASSEGQETTDTQYF. CDR3 DNA sequence: TGCGCCAGCAGTGAGGGACAGGAGACCACAGATACGCAGTATTTT.

The rearrangement uses TRBV7-2 and TRBJ1-5, with 8 bases aligning to TRBD1. The V gene's germline CDR1 is SGHTA and CDR2 FQGNSA. CDR3 length: 14 residues. V lost 5 bases to trimming and J lost 6 bases; unmatched junction nucleotides: 6. The CDR3 protein is CASSLRQGPQPQHF. CDR3 nucleotides: TGTGCCAGCAGCCTGAGACAGGGGCCTCAGCCCCAGCATTTT.

CDR3 sequence: CASSLYTGSYEQYF. In DNA form, the CDR3 reads TGCGCCAGCAGCTTGTATACGGGGTCCTACGAGCAGTACTTC. This chain connects TRBV5-1 to TRBJ2-7; perhaps TRBD2 as D (5 bases). The CDR3 has 14 residues. Trimming stripped 1 base from V and 1 base from J, with 9 bases between. Germline CDR1 SGHRS, CDR2 YFSETQ. Drawing the rest from reference TRBV5-1 and TRBJ2-7, the complete variable domain is KAGVTQTPRYLIKTRGQQVTLSCSPISGHRSVSWYQQTPGQGLQFLFEYFSETQRNKGNFPGRFSGRQFSNSRSEMNVSTLELGDSALYLCASSLYTGSYEQYFGPGTRLTVT.

This chain uses TRBV19 with TRBJ1-4; TRBD1 agrees at 7 bases. Trimming cost V 2 bases and J 7 bases; bases outside gene matches: 7. This CDR3 is built from 15 residues. The V gene's germline CDR1 is LNHDA and CDR2 SQIVND (reference sequence). The CDR3 region is CASSIRGPGGEKLFF. The CDR3 DNA follows: TGTGCCAGTAGTATAAGGGGGCCAGGGGGTGAAAAACTGTTTTTT. The full variable domain, rest sourced from reference TRBV19 and TRBJ1-4, is DGGITQSPKYLFRKEGQNVTLSCEQNLNHDAMYWYRQDPGQGLRLIYYSQIVNDFQKGDIAEGYSVSREKKESFPLTVTSAQKNPTAFYLCASSIRGPGGEKLFFGSGTQLSVL.

The chain links TRBV21-1 to TRBJ2-7; TRBD2, the table's D call, lacks a check against the DNA. TRBV21-1 is annotated as a pseudogene. The CDR3 totals 16 residues. DNA for the CDR3: TGTGCCAGCAGCAAACGGGGGACCAGCGGAATTTACGAGCAGTACTTC. Translating gives CASSKRGTSGIYEQYF.

The chain combines TRBV12-3 or TRBV12-4 with TRBJ1-1; TRBD1 matches 7 bases. This CDR3 contains 13 residues. The trim removed 10 bases at V and 1 base at J, leaving 6 bases unmatched. CDR3 residues: CATRRTGNTEAFF. DNA for the CDR3: TGTGCCACCCGCCGGACAGGGAACACTGAAGCTTTCTTT.

This clone is a singleton in its sample. This rearrangement joins TRBV6-5 to TRBJ2-1, with TRBD2 identical over 9 bases. This CDR3 contains 15 residues. With 2 bases clipped from V and 6 bases from J, the junction kept 5 bases outside the gene matches. Germline V gene sequence: CDR1 MNHEY, CDR2 SVGAGI. For the CDR3, the DNA is TGTGCCAGCAGTTACCCAAGCGGGGGGTCCAATGAGCAGTTCTTC. The encoded protein is CASSYPSGGSNEQFF.

This clone was recorded once. The chain joins TRBV6-1 to TRBJ2-1; 10 bases map to TRBD2. This CDR3 has 17 amino acids. V shed 4 bases, J shed 1 base, and the junction held 7 bases outside the gene matches. Per germline, CDR1 MNHNS and CDR2 SASEGT. The CDR3 spells CASSASGLAASYNEQFF. The CDR3 coding sequence is TGTGCCAGCAGTGCCAGCGGACTAGCGGCTTCCTACAATGAGCAGTTCTTC.

The V call is TRBV29-1, the J call TRBJ2-1; 7 bases align to TRBD1. CDR1 SQVTM and CDR2 ANQGSEA come from the germline V gene. J gave up 7 bases and V 7 bases, and 1 base lay outside the gene matches. The CDR3 runs 10 residues. CDR3 nucleotide sequence: TGCAGCGGACAGGGAAATGAGCAGTTCTTC. This gives the protein CSGQGNEQFF.

The chain uses TRBV15 and TRBJ2-3, with TRBD2 as a possible D gene (6 bases). Trimming took 1 base from V and 2 from J, leaving 22 bases between them. The germline V gene has CDR1 LNHNV and CDR2 YYDKDF (reference sequence). This CDR3 region has 19 residues. The DNA of the CDR3 is TGTGCCACCAGCAGAGTCCCCCCGTTGGGCGCGGGGTACACAGATACGCAGTATTTT. It is translated as CATSRVPPLGAGYTDTQYF.

A single count supports this clone. The chain uses TRBV7-3 and TRBJ2-2; possible D gene TRBD2, 7 bases. Germline CDR1 is SGHTA and CDR2 is FQGTGA. The CDR3 covers 17 residues. The germline V and J ends were trimmed by 1 base and 4 bases, with 16 bases remaining between them. The CDR3 nucleotides read TGTGCCAGCAGCTTAATGCCGGGGGGCCTTGGCACCGGGGAGCTGTTTTTT. The encoded protein is CASSLMPGGLGTGELFF.

The chain combines TRBV27 with TRBJ1-1, with a possible D match to TRBD1 (5 bases). Trimming removed 8 bases from V and 4 bases from J, with 20 bases in between. The CDR3 is 15 residues long. Germline V gene lookup returns CDR1 MNHEY and CDR2 SMNVEV (reference sequence). The CDR3 region has the DNA TGTGCCAGCTCTTTTAACTGGGGCAGGGTCACTGAAGCTTTCTTT. Residues: CASSFNWGRVTEAFF.